The rows below give T cell receptor beta chains drawn from one sample of a study of T cells after yellow fever vaccination. TCRdb fed the 5' RACE reads into MiXCR, producing one record per CDR3 protein. The table records about 260,000 distinct CDR3 sequences, about an eighth of them present only once. The specimen was CD4+ T cells sorted from PBMCs, collected 45 days after the yellow fever booster vaccination. These receptors originate from a man aged 30 to 39 who received the YFV17D yellow fever vaccine. Both conserved end residues are part of each CDR3. The D gene is left open where the match is weak. Expanded clones are given a class, and other clones once, few, many or no size at all.

TRBJ2-1 NA NA TRBV20-1 TGCAGTGCTAGTAGGTTTTCCTACAATGAGCAGTTCTTC CSASRFSYNEQFF
TRBJ2-7 NA TRBD2 TRBV3-1 TGTGCCAGCAGCCGTACGGCGGGAGAATACGAGCAGTACTTC CASSRTAGEYEQYF
TRBJ2-7 few TRBD2 TRBV20-1 TGCAGTGCCACCGGGACTAGCGATTACGAGCAGTACTTC CSATGTSDYEQYF
TRBJ2-3 few TRBD2 TRBV23-1 TGCGCCAGCAGCCCTACTAGCGGGAGGACTCCTAGCACAGATACGCAGTATTTT CASSPTSGRTPSTDTQYF
TRBJ2-7 few NA TRBV7-8 TGTGCCAGCAATCGGGAAGGGGCGCCCGAGCAGTACTTC CASNREGAPEQYF
TRBJ2-7 few NA TRBV3-1 TGTGCCAGCAGCCCAAAAACCTACGAGCAGTACTTC CASSPKTYEQYF
TRBJ2-7 NA TRBD2 TRBV27 TGTGCCAGCAGTTTAGAAGCGGGAGGCTACGAGCAGTACTTC CASSLEAGGYEQYF
TRBJ2-1 few TRBD1 TRBV5-1 TGCGCCAGCAGCATAGGGGGCTCATCCTACAATGAGCAGTTCTTC CASSIGGSSYNEQFF
TRBJ1-4 NA TRBD1 TRBV12-3/TRBV12-4 TGTGCCAGCAGTTTGGGACAGGGGGCAGGAGAAAAACTGTTTTTT CASSLGQGAGEKLFF
TRBJ1-1 few TRBD1 TRBV5-4 TGTGCCAGCAGCCAAAAACAGGGGGGACTCACTGAAGCTTTCTTT CASSQKQGGLTEAFF
TRBJ2-1 NA NA TRBV7-2 TGTGCCAGCAGCATCCGACGGGGAGGCTCCTACAATGAGCAGTTCTTC CASSIRRGGSYNEQFF
TRBJ2-7 NA NA TRBV5-5 TGTGCCAGCAGCCCCGGGATTGGAGCCTACGAGCAGTACTTC CASSPGIGAYEQYF
TRBJ1-5 NA NA TRBV15 TGTGCCACCAGCAGAGACACGAATCAGCCCCAGCATTTT CATSRDTNQPQHF
TRBJ2-7 NA NA TRBV5-1 TGCGCCAGCAGCTGGACTACAGGGGGCGTAAGCGGGAGGTCGTACGAGCAGTACTTC CASSWTTGGVSGRSYEQYF
TRBJ2-5 NA NA TRBV5-1 TGCGCCAGCAGCTTGGTCGACACTCAAGAGACCCAGTACTTC CASSLVDTQETQYF
TRBJ2-7 NA TRBD1 TRBV7-2 TGTGCCAGCAGCTCACTGGACAGGGCCCACGAGCAGTACTTC CASSSLDRAHEQYF
TRBJ1-2 NA TRBD1 TRBV6-1 TGTGCCAGCAGTCAATCCACCGGGACAGCCGATGGCTACACCTTC CASSQSTGTADGYTF
TRBJ2-2 NA TRBD2 TRBV4-2 TGTGCCAGCAGCCGGATTAGCGGGACCAACACCGGGGAGCTGTTTTTT CASSRISGTNTGELFF
TRBJ2-1 NA NA TRBV6-2/TRBV6-3 TGTGCCAGCAGTTACCTGACAGGGCGCTCTAGCGGCCAATACAATGAGCAGTTCTTC CASSYLTGRSSGQYNEQFF
TRBJ2-7 NA TRBD2 TRBV11-2 TGTGCCAGCAGCCCCGCGCCCACTAGCGGGAGCTCAAAGGGTTATGAGCAGTACTTC CASSPAPTSGSSKGYEQYF
TRBJ2-7 NA TRBD2 TRBV20-1 TGCAGTGCTAGGTCTGGGAGGGTTGGGTCCTACGAGCAGTACTTC CSARSGRVGSYEQYF
TRBJ2-1 once TRBD2 TRBV28 TGTGCCATCAGTTTAGTGACTAGCGGGAGTGCGGCTGGGAATGAGCAGTTCTTC CAISLVTSGSAAGNEQFF
TRBJ2-3 NA NA TRBV11-2 TGTGCCAGCAGCTTATTCCCCGACTATTATCGGCGGACAGATACGCAGTATTTT CASSLFPDYYRRTDTQYF
TRBJ2-3 NA TRBD1 TRBV20-1 TGCAGTGCTCTGGGACAGGGGCATCCAGATACGCAGTATTTT CSALGQGHPDTQYF
TRBJ2-3 few NA TRBV20-1 TGCAGTGCTTATGGACAGAAATACACAGATACGCAGTATTTT CSAYGQKYTDTQYF
TRBJ2-7 few TRBD2 TRBV5-1 TGCGCCAGCAGCCCCCTAAGAGGGACTAGCGGGAGAGGGGTCTCCTACGAGCAGTACTTC CASSPLRGTSGRGVSYEQYF
TRBJ2-1 NA TRBD2 TRBV20-1 TGCAGTGCTTGGGGGTCGGTGAGACTAGCGTTCATGAATGAGCAGTTCTTC CSAWGSVRLAFMNEQFF
TRBJ2-7 few TRBD1 TRBV27 TGTGCCAGCAGTCTACAGGGGTGGAGCTCCTACGAGCAGTACTTC CASSLQGWSSYEQYF
TRBJ2-3 few NA TRBV20-1 TGCAGTGTAATAGCGAACACAGATACGCAGTATTTT CSVIANTDTQYF
TRBJ2-5 NA TRBD2 TRBV4-3 TGCGCCAGCAGCCAAGATTGGTTGGCTAGCGGGAGTCAGACCCAGTACTTC CASSQDWLASGSQTQYF
TRBJ2-7 NA TRBD2 TRBV3-1 TGTGCCAGCAGCCGGAGAAGCGGGATGGGATCCTACGAGCAGTACTTC CASSRRSGMGSYEQYF
TRBJ2-3 NA NA TRBV6-7 TGTGCCAGCAGTTACAACCCCCGGGGTCTAGCTGCAGATACGCAGTATTTT CASSYNPRGLAADTQYF
TRBJ2-7 NA TRBD2 TRBV20-1 TGCAGTGCTACTCCCTTAGCGGGGTATAACTACGAGCAGTACTTC CSATPLAGYNYEQYF
TRBJ2-3 few NA TRBV5-1 TGCGCCAGCAGCTTGGGGGACACTCACCGGGGTGATACGCAGTATTTT CASSLGDTHRGDTQYF
TRBJ2-2 few TRBD1 TRBV7-2 TGTGCCAGCAGCTTACCACAAGGACAGGACACCGGGGAGCTGTTTTTT CASSLPQGQDTGELFF
TRBJ2-1 NA TRBD2 TRBV19 TGTGCCAGTAGCCCGACCCTAGCGGGAGGGTCTCACGAGCAGTTCTTC CASSPTLAGGSHEQFF
TRBJ2-1 few NA TRBV5-1 TGCGCCAGCAGCTTGAACGGCTACAATGAGCAGTTCTTC CASSLNGYNEQFF
TRBJ2-7 NA TRBD2 TRBV18 TGTGCCAGCTCCCTTGGACTAGCGGGAGGGCCTGACGAGCAGTACTTC CASSLGLAGGPDEQYF
TRBJ2-1 many TRBD2 TRBV12-3/TRBV12-4 TGTGCCAGCAGTTCGAAGCGGACTAGCGGGAACAATGAGCAGTTCTTC CASSSKRTSGNNEQFF
TRBJ2-7 many NA TRBV28 TGTGCCAGCAGTTTGAATACAGGGAGATTCTACGAGCAGTACTTC CASSLNTGRFYEQYF
TRBJ2-4 few TRBD2 TRBV7-2 TGTGCCAGCAGGACTAGCGGCGAATCTCCTAAAAACATTCAGTACTTC CASRTSGESPKNIQYF
TRBJ2-7 NA TRBD1 TRBV4-1 TGCGCCAGCAGCCAAGTAGGGACAGAGACCTCCTACGAGCAGTACTTC CASSQVGTETSYEQYF
TRBJ2-1 NA NA TRBV28 TGTGCCAGCACTCCCGCCCCTTGGAATGAGCAGTTCTTC CASTPAPWNEQFF
TRBJ2-1 few NA TRBV7-2 TGTGCCAGCAGCCTTCTCAGGGGAGACCGCCTCAATGAGCAGTTCTTC CASSLLRGDRLNEQFF
TRBJ1-6 few NA TRBV10-3 TGTGCCATCAGTGTAAACAGAATCAATTCACCCCTCCACTTT CAISVNRINSPLHF
TRBJ2-3 few NA TRBV29-1 TGCAGCACTCAGGGGATCGCGGGACGAACAGATACGCAGTATTTT CSTQGIAGRTDTQYF